The following is a T cell receptor (beta chain) sequence with its context. This sample was taken from a study of blood T cells in healthy people across ages. Primers used in a second PCR of roughly 6 to 12 cycles were a sample-barcoded 5' primer and a J-beta primer mix. CDR3-containing paired-end reads numbered at least 3 million in each sample. One entry per CDR3 protein results from TCRdb running MiXCR on the 5' RACE reads. This table holds about 1.6 million distinct CDR3 sequences, about 32% found once. The germline CDR1 and CDR2 sequences are MNHEY and SMNVEV (reference sequence). CDR3 length: 16 residues. Drawn from each donor were around 10 milliliters of peripheral blood.

The clonotype originates from a woman aged 25 to 39 in good health. The chain uses TRBV27 and TRBJ2-7, with 7 bases aligning to TRBD1. The assigned J gene may be wrong: the sequence end matches TRBJ2-4 better. The sample was blood. The CDR3 bases are TGTGCCAGCACCACCACGAGACAGGGCACAATGGGCATTCAGTACTTC. This codes for CASTTTRQGTMGIQYF.